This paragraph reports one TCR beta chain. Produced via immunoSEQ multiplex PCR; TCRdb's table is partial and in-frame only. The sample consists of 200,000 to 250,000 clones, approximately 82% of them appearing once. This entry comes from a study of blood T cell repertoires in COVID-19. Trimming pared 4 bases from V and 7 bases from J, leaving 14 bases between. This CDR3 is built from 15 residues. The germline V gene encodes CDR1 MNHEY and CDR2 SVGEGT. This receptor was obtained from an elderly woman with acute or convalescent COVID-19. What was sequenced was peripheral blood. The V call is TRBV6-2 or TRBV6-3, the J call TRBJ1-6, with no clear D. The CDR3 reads CASSSETKTNSPLHF. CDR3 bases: TGTGCCAGCAGTTCCGAGACAAAAACAAATTCACCCCTCCACTTT.